This entry features one TCR beta chain sequence. This clonotype showed up many times. It lacks a known antigen. No per-base quality is available; no much larger clone lies one base away. These data come from a study of blood T cells in healthy people across ages (dated by TCRdb to between 2014 and 2017). Broadly, across the study: Template switching captured roughly one uniquely barcoded TCR beta cDNA molecule per two T cells in model experiments. The donors were split into four age groups: young (average 16 years), middle-aged (about 40), aged (62) and long-lived (about 74). Age-related changes in TCR beta repertoire diversity were measured in the study by deep sequencing normalized with unique cDNA molecular identifiers. For two donors (one aged 18 to 30 and one aged 80 or older), the study analyzed two additional independent replicas of 1 million unique cDNA reads from the same blood draw. Study-level results and caveats: Since profiling was done on bulk unsorted PBMCs, naive and antigen-experienced compartments could not be conclusively compared. Estimates of total diversity based on one million sequenced T cells were considered lower bounds and underestimates. Compared with the aged group, the long-lived group had more naive CD4+ T cells, fewer expanded clones and increased TCR diversity, suggesting age selection. As age increased, observed TCR beta diversity per million T cells dropped in a roughly linear way, and a significant reduction was already evident by age about 40. Because donor CMV infection status was unknown, age-related changes in expanded clonotypes were potentially confounded. There was a strong correlation between observed TCR beta diversity and the percentage of naive T cells measured by flow cytometry.

At the junction V is shortened by 5 bases and J by 4 bases, with 13 bases in between. The CDR1 and CDR2 encoded by the germline V gene are SGHTA and FQGTGA. CDR3 length: 14 amino acids, cysteine to phenylalanine. Just the 42-base CDR3 DNA is kept, in frame starting at base 1. Library construction relied on 5' RACE. The sample was run on an Illumina HiSeq 2500. A second about 7 to 11 cycle PCR used a sample-barcoded 5' primer and a J-beta primer mix. A template-switch 5' adaptor carrying 12 random nucleotides introduced a unique molecular identifier onto each TCR beta cDNA molecule. At least 2.5 million CDR3-containing paired-end reads were obtained from each sample. First-strand cDNA was synthesized from all RNA with the Mint cDNA synthesis kit, primed by a TRBC-specific oligonucleotide. All cDNA was treated with uracil-DNA glycosylase and then went through a first 18-cycle PCR with the universal primers M1SS and BC2_uni_R. From the authors' description of their analysis: Normalization of each sample was performed by random selection of 1 million high-quality reads, each carrying a distinct molecular identifier. Instead of being binned into consensus sequences, reads with shared molecular identifiers were discarded. MiTCR, set to a Q25 quality threshold and the strictest error-elimination algorithm, was used for CDR3 identification, clonotype clustering and error correction. Lower-bound total TCR beta diversity was estimated with a nonparametric unseen species model using Euler transformation. TCRdb ran its own pipeline on the public reads, namely fastp trimming at Q25 and MiXCR clone calling, and kept in-frame beta chains. Every distinct CDR3 protein forms one entry, paired with its most common genes and DNA. These V and J calls originate from TCRdb's pipeline instead of the authors' own analysis. Here the sample has 780,000 or so distinct CDR3 sequences; roughly 25% occur a single time. Clones ranked in the top ten supply approximately 4% of the sample.

Donors were under 40 systemically healthy Caucasian individuals from Russia aged about 6 to 100 years. Each donor gave approximately 9.3 milliliters of peripheral blood, collected into EDTA-treated Vacutainer tubes. Ficoll-Paque density-gradient centrifugation was used to isolate PBMCs, with at least 6 million per sample. Total RNA, at least 6 micrograms per sample, was extracted from PBMCs with Trizol reagent. For every donor, an aliquot of PBMCs went through flow cytometry to measure the percentages of naive CD45RAhigh/CD27high T cells. This sample was also put to use in a study of T cells of mothers and their children. Taken from the second paper: Nine systemically healthy Caucasian individuals, comprising three mothers and their six children, were included as donors. cDNA synthesis consumed the entire amount of extracted RNA, loaded at about 1.5 ug RNA in each 15 ul reaction. Sample barcodes and 2-4 random nucleotides were added via the M1S primer in the second PCR. Over 8 million TCR beta CDR3 reads were obtained for each mother, and approximately 3 million reads were obtained for each child. Thymic selection similarly shapes TCR recombination output in related and unrelated pairs, with minor effect from inherited differences. Related mother-child pairs always showed normalized repertoire overlap that was slightly higher than in unrelated mother-child pairs, though the difference was never significant. Persistent microchimeric T cell clones were not detected, at a sensitivity of about 90 clones per million clonotypes. To look for features that set related mother-child pairs apart from unrelated individuals, the researchers ran deep NGS to compare the TCR beta repertoires of mothers and children. On average, the children were roughly 10 +/- 4 years old, while the mothers were about 37 +/- 4 years old. After adapter ligation with NEBNext reagents, the libraries were sequenced on Illumina HiSeq 2000 with 100+100 nt paired-end reads. To prevent cross-contamination, the mother and child libraries were prepared one month apart and sequenced in separate runs. For each donor, between roughly 500,000 and 2,300,000 distinct TCR beta clonotypes were identified. Naive TCR beta clonotypes were estimated from low-frequency clonotypes matched to each donor's FACS-determined naive share, without sorting.

Here the chain combines TRBV7-3 and TRBJ2-3, with TRBD2 tentatively as D gene (6 bases match). The TCR originated in a boy younger than 18 in good health. The sample taken for sequencing was blood. The DNA reads as follows: TGTGCCAGCAGCCTCCGAGCGGGCGCAGATACGCAGTATTTT. Its coded protein is CASSLRAGADTQYF.